These T cell receptor beta chains were read from a single sample in a study of T-cell memory formation after mild COVID-19. Each CDR3 protein gets one entry after TCRdb re-called the 5' RACE reads with MiXCR. Of 35,000 to 50,000 distinct CDR3 sequences in the sample, about 6.1% were seen once. Sample: PBMCs or a T cell subset sorted from them (not recorded which). These receptors came from an adult who had mild COVID-19 (a few samples of this study predate the infection). Cell type and time point are not known. Both conserved end residues are part of each CDR3. A D gene is named only where the DNA matches it firmly. The size field is filled for only some rows; it gives once, few, many or a size class.

J gene	D gene	V gene	clone size	CDR3 protein	CDR3 DNA
TRBJ2-1	TRBD2	TRBV3-1	many	CASFPSSGASYNEQFF	TGTGCCAGCTTCCCCTCTAGCGGGGCGTCTTACAATGAGCAGTTCTTC
TRBJ2-7	TRBD1	TRBV5-6	many	CASSLGQGAYYEQYF	TGTGCCAGCAGCTTGGGACAGGGGGCGTACTACGAGCAGTACTTC
TRBJ1-2	.	TRBV5-1	many	CASSLDLRSNYGYTF	TGCGCCAGCAGCTTGGATCTACGTTCTAACTATGGCTACACCTTC
TRBJ1-3	.	TRBV7-3	few	CASSPSRGPGNTIYF	TGTGCCAGCAGTCCCTCGCGGGGGCCTGGAAACACCATATATTTT
TRBJ1-2	TRBD1	TRBV12-3/TRBV12-4	few	CASSLAGTGDGYTF	TGTGCCAGCAGTCTCGCCGGGACAGGGGATGGCTACACCTTC
TRBJ2-5	.	TRBV3-1	.	CASSQDLLAQGTQYF	TGTGCCAGCAGCCAAGATCTATTAGCCCAAGGGACCCAGTACTTC
TRBJ2-7	.	TRBV20-1	many	CSARVLDSYEQYF	TGCAGTGCTAGGGTGCTGGATTCCTACGAGCAGTACTTC
TRBJ2-5	TRBD1	TRBV7-8	many	CASSARQGGSTQYF	TGTGCCAGCAGCGCCAGACAGGGGGGGTCGACCCAGTACTTC
TRBJ2-7	.	TRBV12-3/TRBV12-4	many	CASSPSNYEQYF	TGTGCCAGCAGTCCAAGCAACTACGAGCAGTACTTC
TRBJ2-1	.	TRBV6-6	many	CASSYKADSYNEQFF	TGTGCCAGCAGTTACAAAGCGGACTCCTACAATGAGCAGTTCTTC
TRBJ1-4	.	TRBV29-1	.	CSARMLGTEKLFF	TGCAGCGCTAGGATGTTGGGCACTGAAAAACTGTTTTTT
TRBJ1-1	.	TRBV29-1	.	CSGDRGGAGEAFF	TGCAGCGGGGACCGGGGAGGGGCAGGTGAAGCTTTCTTT
TRBJ1-1	.	TRBV12-3/TRBV12-4	few	CASSPGSPETAFF	TGTGCCAGCAGTCCCGGGTCCCCTGAAACAGCCTTCTTT
TRBJ2-3	.	TRBV24-1	few	CATSDPTPPDTQYF	TGTGCCACCAGTGACCCTACCCCTCCAGATACGCAGTATTTT
TRBJ2-7	TRBD2	TRBV5-6	many	CASSLIAGDYEQYF	TGTGCCAGCAGCTTAATAGCGGGGGACTACGAGCAGTACTTC
TRBJ1-6	TRBD1	TRBV7-2	.	CASSRSRPGGNSPHHF	TGTGCCAGCAGTCGAAGTCGGCCAGGGGGTAATTCACCCCACCACTTT
TRBJ1-5	.	TRBV20-1	many	CSAEARMSRNQPQHF	TGCAGTGCTGAGGCCAGGATGAGTCGCAATCAGCCCCAGCATTTT
TRBJ2-5	TRBD1	TRBV3-1	many	CASSPTSEPGQDQETQYF	TGTGCCAGCAGCCCCACCTCCGAACCGGGACAGGACCAAGAGACCCAGTACTTC
TRBJ2-5	.	TRBV30	.	CAWSIEYQETQYF	TGTGCCTGGAGTATCGAATACCAAGAGACCCAGTACTTC
TRBJ1-1	.	TRBV7-6	few	CASTRSPSMNTEAFF	TGTGCCAGCACCAGATCCCCCTCCATGAACACTGAAGCTTTCTTT
TRBJ2-1	TRBD2	TRBV7-6	many	CASSFRGGGDLYNEQFF	TGTGCCAGCAGCTTTAGAGGCGGGGGAGATCTCTACAATGAGCAGTTCTTC
TRBJ1-5	.	TRBV5-6	many	CASSAGRVQPQHF	TGTGCCAGCAGCGCCGGTCGGGTTCAGCCCCAGCATTTT
TRBJ2-7	TRBD2	TRBV15	many	CATSRDLAGGGEQYF	TGTGCCACCAGCAGAGATTTGGCGGGAGGGGGCGAGCAGTACTTC
TRBJ2-7	.	TRBV20-1	many	CSASGATSDEQYF	TGCAGTGCTAGCGGGGCTACCAGCGACGAGCAGTACTTC
TRBJ1-3	.	TRBV12-3/TRBV12-4	many	CASSLDVPGNTIYF	TGTGCCAGCAGTTTAGACGTCCCGGGAAACACCATATATTTT
TRBJ1-6	.	TRBV20-1	few	CSARDQQLIGTRNSPLHF	TGCAGTGCTAGAGATCAGCAGTTAATTGGGACTAGGAATTCACCCCTCCACTTT
TRBJ1-1	.	TRBV3-1	.	CASSQGSAPEAFF	TGTGCCAGCAGCCAAGGGTCAGCCCCTGAAGCTTTCTTT
TRBJ2-3	TRBD2	TRBV6-6	medium-sized	CASSTGTSDTDTQYF	TGTGCCAGCAGTACAGGGACTAGCGACACAGATACGCAGTATTTT
TRBJ2-2	TRBD1	TRBV27	few	CASSIRTGMRANTGELFF	TGTGCCAGCAGTATAAGGACAGGGATGAGGGCGAACACCGGGGAGCTGTTTTTT
TRBJ2-3	.	TRBV19	many	CASSKRAVLGTTQYF	TGTGCCAGTAGTAAACGTGCAGTGTTGGGCACAACGCAGTATTTT
TRBJ1-4	.	TRBV30	few	CAWATGTAPEKLFF	TGTGCCTGGGCGACCGGGACGGCCCCTGAAAAACTGTTTTTT
TRBJ1-3	.	TRBV20-1	.	CSARGDRSGNTIYF	TGCAGTGCTAGAGGCGACAGGTCTGGAAACACCATATATTTT
TRBJ2-1	TRBD2	TRBV12-3/TRBV12-4	.	CASSTLGLAASYNEQFF	TGTGCCAGCAGTACCCTCGGACTAGCGGCTTCCTACAATGAGCAGTTCTTC
TRBJ2-7	.	TRBV9	few	CASSVGGSAYEQYF	TGTGCCAGCAGCGTAGGGGGTTCGGCCTACGAGCAGTACTTC
TRBJ2-7	.	TRBV6-2/TRBV6-3	few	CASLGLGSYEQYF	TGTGCCAGCCTGGGCTTGGGGTCCTACGAGCAGTACTTC
TRBJ1-1	.	TRBV12-3/TRBV12-4	many	CASRSSDNTEAFF	TGTGCCAGCAGGTCCTCCGATAACACTGAAGCTTTCTTT
TRBJ2-5	.	TRBV18	.	CASSPIGETQYF	TGTGCCAGCTCACCAATCGGAGAGACCCAGTACTTC
TRBJ2-7	.	TRBV7-8	many	CASSHAGTAYLQYF	TGTGCCAGCAGCCACGCCGGGACGGCCTACCTGCAGTACTTC
TRBJ2-3	.	TRBV9	many	CASSDKIGSTDTQYF	TGTGCCAGCAGCGATAAGATCGGAAGCACAGATACGCAGTATTTT
TRBJ1-2	TRBD1	TRBV6-5	.	CASSPLRDSGYGYTF	TGTGCCAGCAGCCCCTTGAGGGACAGTGGGTATGGCTACACCTTC
TRBJ1-5	TRBD1	TRBV20-1	.	CSAQRQGANQPQHF	TGCAGTGCACAGAGACAGGGGGCAAATCAGCCCCAGCATTTT
TRBJ1-2	.	TRBV5-1	many	CASSPLSRVLKNYGYTF	TGCGCCAGCAGCCCGCTTAGCAGGGTGTTAAAAAACTATGGCTACACCTTC
TRBJ1-5	TRBD1	TRBV6-6	many	CASSYGGTDQPQHF	TGTGCCAGCAGTTACGGGGGGACAGACCAGCCCCAGCATTTT
TRBJ2-3	TRBD2	TRBV19	.	CASSIGFLSGARLTDTQYF	TGTGCCAGTAGTATCGGGTTTCTTAGCGGGGCCCGCCTCACAGATACGCAGTATTTT